This T cell receptor (beta chain) derives from a study of beta chain features in type 1 diabetes. General study points: Shorter TCRB CDR3s, moderately but significantly so, were found in Type 1 diabetes patients in all four CD4+ subsets. Patients and controls would share equally any PCR tilt toward shorter templates.

As regards this clone: The antigen is not known.

CDR1 and CDR2 from the germline V gene are SEHNR and FQNEAQ (reference sequence). V lost 7 bases, J lost 3 bases, and 13 bases lay in between. The CDR3 is 14 residues long. TCRB transcripts that were expressed got sequenced, as all of the isolated RNA had been reverse transcribed. TCRdb keeps only in-frame clones here, not all; method: immunoSEQ multiplex PCR. The sample includes approximately 160,000 clones, roughly 60% of them seen just once. Over 95% purity was reached by all sorted populations. Sequenced: naive CD4+ T cells from blood. The chain employs TRBV7-9 and TRBJ2-1; maybe TRBD2 (5 bases). The origin of this receptor is a man aged 30 to 45 with type 1 diabetes. In nucleotides, the CDR3 is TGTGCCAGCACCTTCGGGGTAGGCTACAATGAGCAGTTCTTC. Translation: CASTFGVGYNEQFF.